This T cell receptor (beta chain) was retrieved from a study of OX40 agonist ivuxolimab in advanced cancers. Study-level information: The study treated patients with ivuxolimab, an agonistic anti-OX40 (CD134) antibody. Every 2 weeks, patients received ivuxolimab intravenously, dosed at 0.01 to 10 mg/kg. Of mixed ages from about 23 to 79 and averaging approximately 60 years, the group was almost 85% male.

Generated by immunoSEQ multiplex PCR, the TCRdb table keeps only in-frame clones and is missing some. The data show roughly 80,000 clones, 85% seen once. Any history of autoimmune disease or systemic immunosuppression disqualified patients. The CDR3 totals 14 residues. V shed 3 bases and J 3 bases; nucleotides not matched to a gene: 2. Germline V gene sequence: CDR1 SGHTA, CDR2 FQGNSA. This clonotype was obtained from an adult with an advanced solid tumor such as melanoma, head and neck, liver or kidney cancer. The chain is built from TRBV7-2 and TRBJ2-3; TRBD2 aligns across 8 bases. The starting material was CD4+ or CD8+ T cells sorted from blood, obtained in a trial of the OX40 agonist ivuxolimab. CDR3 residues: CASSFTGGTDTQYF. In DNA, the CDR3 is TGTGCCAGCAGCTTCACGGGGGGGACAGATACGCAGTATTTT.